This T cell receptor beta chain was identified during a study of T cell repertoires in cytomegalovirus infection (dated by TCRdb to between 2017 and 2020). Concerning the study at large: Because public TCR beta signatures pointed to carriage of CMV infection together with the matching HLA type, the HLA type of each donor mattered for the analysis. Broad study findings and their caveats: The ex vivo response was dominated by HLA-C-restricted CMV-specific TCR beta clonotypes, which also provided the single most frequent clonotype in two of eight donors. Cumulative frequency of public TCR beta family members discriminated carriers of CMV infection plus the relevant HLA type in this cohort and an independent 352-donor cohort.

The instrument was an Illumina HiSeq 1500. TCRdb itself trimmed the public reads at Q25 with fastp, ran MiXCR and retained productive beta chains. Each CDR3 protein appears once, grouped with its most common genes and DNA. For this sample the table gives a few hundred thousand distinct CDR3 sequences, of which roughly 16% were detected only once. In total, the top ten clones hold 12% of the sample. This clonotype was recorded at least ten times. The antigen this receptor binds is unknown. No base quality values were provided; no much bigger clone lies one nucleotide off. Cut back by 3 bases and 3 bases, the V and J ends lie 20 bases apart. There are 17 amino acids in the CDR3, from cysteine to phenylalanine inclusive. Only the CDR3 portion is preserved as DNA: 51 bases, with reading frame beginning at the first base. Looking up the germline V gene yields CDR1 ENHRY and CDR2 SYGVKD.

The chain was built from TRBV10-3 and TRBJ1-2, and the D gene may be TRBD1, 6 bases matching. This clonotype was obtained from a human donor in good health (CMV status not recorded). Some clones in this sample may be carry-over from other donors' samples. The specimen sequenced was PBMCs. CDR3 reads: CAISEISTGSNYYGYTF. The sequenced DNA: TGTGCCATCAGTGAAATTTCGACAGGCTCTAACTACTATGGCTACACCTTC.